These 13 T cell receptor beta chains share one sample of origin, sequenced in a study of blood T cell repertoires in COVID-19. TCRdb keeps only in-frame clones here, not all; method: immunoSEQ multiplex PCR. Here the sample spans about 190,000 clones, around nine tenths being singletons. Material: peripheral blood. These receptors originate from a man younger than 45 with acute or convalescent COVID-19.

This CDR3 is CASSLSRGGYYEQYF. DNA of the CDR3: TGTGCCAGCAGCTTATCTCGGGGGGGATACTACGAGCAGTACTTC. This chain connects TRBV5-6 to TRBJ2-7; 8 bases agree with TRBD2. The J segment lost 3 bases and the V segment lost 2 bases, leaving 7 bases of the junction unmatched. The CDR3 consists of 15 residues. CDR1 and CDR2 from the germline V gene are SGHDT and YYEEEE.

CDR3 in amino acids: CASSLRQKYNEQFF. The CDR3 DNA follows: TGTGCCAGCAGCTTGAGACAGAAATACAATGAGCAGTTCTTC. The genes are TRBV5-6 and TRBJ2-1; a weak D match, TRBD1 (5 bases). V was clipped by 1 base and J by 4 bases, with 9 bases between them. The germline V gene encodes CDR1 SGHDT and CDR2 YYEEEE. This CDR3 has 14 amino acids.

The genes are TRBV6-5 and TRBJ1-3, with TRBD1 matching over 7 bases. V was pared by 2 bases and J by 2 bases, with 6 bases of the junction left unmatched. Germline V CDR1 and CDR2: MNHEY, SVGAGI. The CDR3 contains 16 residues. The CDR3 region is CASSYTNRGTGNTIYF. The CDR3 bases are TGTGCCAGCAGTTACACGAACAGGGGTACTGGAAACACCATATATTTT.

This clone was seen a handful of times. The genes are TRBV5-1 and TRBJ1-3; 7 nucleotides match TRBD1. Germline V gene data show CDR1 as SGHRS and CDR2 as YFSETQ. The CDR3 runs to 14 residues. With 3 bases clipped from V and 4 bases from J, the junction kept 4 bases outside the gene matches. CDR3 nucleotides: TGCGCCAGCAGCTCGGGACAGCCCGGAAACACCATATATTTT. Translation: CASSSGQPGNTIYF. Variable domain in full (rest from reference TRBV5-1 and TRBJ1-3): KAGVTQTPRYLIKTRGQQVTLSCSPISGHRSVSWYQQTPGQGLQFLFEYFSETQRNKGNFPGRFSGRQFSNSRSEMNVSTLELGDSALYLCASSSGQPGNTIYFGEGSWLTVV.

This sequence joins TRBV29-1 and TRBJ1-1; D is unresolved. CDR3 length equals 12 residues. V gave up 2 bases and J gave up 4 bases, with 8 bases separating them. Germline V gives CDR1 SQVTM, CDR2 ANQGSEA. CDR3 DNA sequence: TGCAGCGTTGAAACCCTCGGCACTGAAGCTTTCTTT. This gives the protein CSVETLGTEAFF.

The chain employs TRBV28 and TRBJ2-4, with 7 nucleotides matching TRBD1. The junction had 2 bases not matched to a gene; V was cut back by 1 base and J by 5 bases. Germline loops: CDR1 MDHEN, CDR2 SYDVKM. CDR3 length equals 14 residues. The CDR3, as DNA: TGTGCCAGCAGTTTATCAGGGGGACAAAACATTCAGTACTTC. Protein: CASSLSGGQNIQYF.

The chain carries TRBV6-4 and TRBJ2-5, with TRBD2 matching 11 bases. The V gene's germline CDR1 is MRHNA and CDR2 SNTAGT. This CDR3 spans 15 amino acids. The V gene end was trimmed by 6 bases and the J gene end by 4 bases; junction bases not matched to a gene: 7. The CDR3 sequence: CASRVSGLAGETQYF. DNA for the CDR3: TGTGCCAGCAGAGTTTCTGGACTAGCGGGAGAGACCCAGTACTTC.

The rearrangement links TRBV7-3 to TRBJ2-7; D is perhaps TRBD2 (6 bases). Deletions cut 0 bases from V and 5 bases from J, with 11 bases between. CDR1 is SGHTA and CDR2 is FQGTGA in the germline V gene. The CDR3 length is 14 residues. The CDR3 region is CASSLTGGSDEQYF. The DNA of the CDR3 is TGTGCCAGCAGCTTAACGGGGGGTTCAGACGAGCAGTACTTC.

This clone appeared a few times. V is TRBV19 and J is TRBJ1-3; TRBD1 aligns across 7 bases. The CDR3 has 15 residues. The V gene end was trimmed by 10 bases and the J gene end by 0 bases; junction bases not matched to a gene: 9. Germline V gene sequence: CDR1 LNHDA, CDR2 SQIVND (reference sequence). CDR3 protein: CATLRQGSSGNTIYF. DNA of the CDR3: TGTGCCACCCTTCGACAGGGAAGCTCTGGAAACACCATATATTTT. Together with reference TRBV19 and TRBJ1-3, the CDR3 gives the full variable domain: DGGITQSPKYLFRKEGQNVTLSCEQNLNHDAMYWYRQDPGQGLRLIYYSQIVNDFQKGDIAEGYSVSREKKESFPLTVTSAQKNPTAFYLCATLRQGSSGNTIYFGEGSWLTVV.

The chain links TRBV2 to TRBJ2-1; D gene ambiguous. This CDR3 contains 11 residues. Germline lookup yields CDR1 SNHLY and CDR2 FYNNEI. Trimming removed 4 bases from V and 7 bases from J, with 5 bases in between. The CDR3 here is CASSVLNEQFF. The CDR3 DNA is TGTGCCAGCAGTGTGTTAAATGAGCAGTTCTTC.

This clone has a handful of counts. This sequence joins TRBV12-5 and TRBJ1-2; 7 nucleotides agree with TRBD1. J lost 7 bases, V lost 0 bases, and 14 bases had no gene match. Germline V CDR1 and CDR2: LGHNT, FRNRAP. The CDR3 sequence is 17 residues long. CDR3 protein: CASGLVLGDSLYRGYTF. The CDR3 DNA follows: TGTGCTAGTGGTTTGGTACTTGGGGACAGTTTGTATCGTGGCTACACCTTC.

This clone was recorded only once. The genes are TRBV28 and TRBJ1-2; D unresolved. Trimming removed 8 bases from V and 3 bases from J, with 7 bases in between. This CDR3 is 11 amino acids long. Looked up from germline, CDR1 is MDHEN and CDR2 is SYDVKM. CDR3 sequence reads: CASVSYYGYTF. The CDR3 nucleotides read TGTGCCAGCGTCAGTTACTATGGCTACACCTTC.

This clone was observed a few times. The chain recombines TRBV27 with TRBJ1-1; a possible D gene is TRBD1 (5 bases). The germline V and J ends were trimmed by 6 bases and 0 bases, with 20 bases remaining between them. Germline CDR1 and CDR2: MNHEY and SMNVEV (reference sequence). The CDR3 totals 17 residues. This CDR3 is CASSLISTGLLNTEAFF. CDR3 bases: TGTGCCAGCAGCCTTATCTCCACGGGACTTTTGAACACTGAAGCTTTCTTT.